The rows below give T cell receptor beta chains drawn from one sample of a study of cytomegalovirus exposure and HLA in healthy donors. The table came from immunoSEQ multiplex PCR; TCRdb's copy has only in-frame clones and leaves some out. The data show around 170,000 clones, 75% to 85% seen once. The specimen sequenced was PBMCs. These receptor sequences come from a man aged 18 to 29 in good health and CMV-seronegative. The CDR3 runs from the conserved cysteine through the conserved F or W. The D gene is left open where the match is weak. Size is stated for part of the rows, as once, few or many counts, or as a class when the clone is expanded.

D,J,size,V,CDR3,DNA
.,TRBJ1-1,.,TRBV27,CASRLQNMNTEAFF,TGTGCCAGCCGTTTACAGAACATGAACACTGAAGCTTTCTTT
.,TRBJ1-1,.,TRBV18,CASSPQGRNTEAFF,TGTGCCAGCTCACCCCAGGGTCGGAACACTGAAGCTTTCTTT
TRBD1,TRBJ2-2,.,TRBV6-1,CASSEERGRNTGELFF,TGTGCCAGCAGTGAAGAAAGGGGGCGGAACACCGGGGAGCTGTTTTTT
.,TRBJ2-1,once,TRBV7-9,CASSAGQTVNEQFF,TGTGCCAGCAGCGCGGGACAGACAGTCAATGAGCAGTTCTTC
TRBD1,TRBJ2-7,few,TRBV5-1,CASSWGDRGFSEQYF,TGCGCCAGCAGCTGGGGGGACAGGGGGTTCAGCGAGCAGTACTTC
TRBD1,TRBJ1-5,.,TRBV28,CASSLPQGHRDQPQHF,TGTGCCAGCAGCCTCCCACAGGGGCATAGGGATCAGCCCCAGCATTTT
TRBD1,TRBJ2-7,.,TRBV7-2,CASSLVSGQGSHEQYF,TGTGCCAGCAGCTTAGTCTCGGGACAGGGGTCCCACGAGCAGTACTTC
.,TRBJ2-1,.,TRBV5-6,CASSFNNEQFF,TGTGCCAGCAGCTTCAACAATGAGCAGTTCTTC
TRBD1,TRBJ1-2,.,TRBV6-1,CASSLQGQGNYGYTF,TGTGCCAGCAGTCTGCAAGGACAGGGGAACTATGGCTACACCTTC
.,TRBJ2-2,.,TRBV9,CASSVISPPNTGELFF,TGTGCCAGCAGCGTAATAAGCCCGCCTAATACCGGGGAGCTGTTTTTT
TRBD2,TRBJ2-7,few,TRBV30,CAWSPTSGGTYEQYF,TGTGCCTGGAGTCCTACTAGCGGGGGAACTTACGAGCAGTACTTC
TRBD2,TRBJ2-3,.,TRBV6-4,CASSVAGGPDTQYF,TGTGCCAGCAGTGTAGCGGGGGGGCCTGATACGCAGTATTTT
TRBD2,TRBJ2-1,.,TRBV7-9,CASSLALPSGGGNEQFF,TGTGCCAGCAGCTTAGCGTTACCTAGCGGGGGAGGGAATGAGCAGTTCTTC
TRBD2,TRBJ2-3,.,TRBV11-3,CASSRQSFGREDTQYF,TGTGCCAGCAGTCGCCAAAGTTTCGGGAGGGAAGATACGCAGTATTTT
.,TRBJ1-2,.,TRBV28,CASSPVGIIYGYTF,TGTGCCAGCAGTCCGGTCGGGATAATCTATGGCTACACCTTC
.,TRBJ2-1,few,TRBV7-2,CASTVYNEQFF,TGTGCCAGCACCGTTTACAATGAGCAGTTCTTC
TRBD1,TRBJ1-2,.,TRBV5-4,CASSIWTGRGGYTF,TGTGCCAGCAGCATATGGACAGGCCGGGGGGGCTACACCTTC
TRBD1,TRBJ1-4,.,TRBV18,CASSPTPGGSTNEKLFF,TGTGCCAGCTCACCAACCCCAGGGGGCTCAACTAATGAAAAACTGTTTTTT
TRBD2,TRBJ2-3,.,TRBV6-1,CASRGLAGNTDTQYF,TGTGCCAGCAGGGGCCTAGCGGGAAACACAGATACGCAGTATTTT
TRBD1,TRBJ1-6,.,TRBV10-3,CAINKDRGLASLHF,TGTGCCATCAATAAGGACAGGGGGCTAGCATCCCTCCACTTT
TRBD1,TRBJ1-1,few,TRBV10-3,CAISGGTGGTNTEAFF,TGTGCCATCAGTGGCGGGACAGGGGGGACGAACACTGAAGCTTTCTTT
TRBD1,TRBJ2-7,.,TRBV7-9,CASSRDRGLNEQYF,TGTGCCAGCAGCCGGGACAGGGGGCTCAACGAGCAGTACTTC